This passage covers 18 T cell receptor beta chains from one sample sequenced in a study of OX40 agonist ivuxolimab in advanced cancers. Some clones are missing from TCRdb's copy, which holds only in-frame ones; the method was immunoSEQ multiplex PCR. The sample includes about 41,000 clones, around four fifths of them seen just once. Source: CD4+ or CD8+ T cells sorted from blood, taken in a trial of the OX40 agonist ivuxolimab. These receptor sequences come from an adult with an advanced solid tumor such as melanoma, head and neck, liver or kidney cancer.

The gene calls are TRBV19 and TRBJ1-3; perhaps TRBD1 as D (6 bases). The V end lost 4 bases, the J end lost 2 bases, and 6 bases lay between the germline ends. CDR1 is LNHDA and CDR2 is SQIVND in the germline V gene (reference sequence). CDR3 length: 13 amino acids. Here the CDR3 reads CASSTGAGNTIYF. The CDR3 nucleotides read TGTGCCAGTAGTACAGGGGCTGGAAACACCATATATTTT. Full variable domain (rest looked up from reference TRBV19 and TRBJ1-3): DGGITQSPKYLFRKEGQNVTLSCEQNLNHDAMYWYRQDPGQGLRLIYYSQIVNDFQKGDIAEGYSVSREKKESFPLTVTSAQKNPTAFYLCASSTGAGNTIYFGEGSWLTVV.

The CDR3 reads CASSFPGQGGTDTQYF. The DNA of the CDR3 is TGTGCCAGCAGTTTTCCGGGACAGGGAGGCACAGATACGCAGTATTTT. The rearrangement joins TRBV28 to TRBJ2-3; TRBD1 aligns across 9 bases. The CDR3 consists of 16 residues. Germline CDR1 is MDHEN and CDR2 is SYDVKM. J lost 1 base, V lost 3 bases, and 5 bases had no gene match.

The rearrangement links TRBV7-9 to TRBJ2-7; either TRBD1 or TRBD2 may fit D (6 bases each). Germline assignment: CDR1 SEHNR and CDR2 FQNEAQ (reference sequence). V lost 5 bases and J 6 bases, leaving 20 bases between the germline ends. This CDR3 has 15 amino acids. The CDR3 DNA reads TGTGCCAGCAGCCAGGGGCCAGGGAGGCAGGTCGAGCAGTACTTC. This gives the protein CASSQGPGRQVEQYF.

The chain employs TRBV21-1 and TRBJ2-7; the table's D call, TRBD2, was not checked against the DNA. TRBV21-1 corresponds to a pseudogene. The CDR3 sequence is 15 residues long. The CDR3 reads CASSKENLPSYEQYF. CDR3 coding DNA: TGTGCCAGCAGCAAAGAGAACTTACCCTCCTACGAGCAGTACTTC.

The V and J genes are TRBV28 and TRBJ1-5; 7 bases map to TRBD1. CDR3 length: 16 residues. Germline-derived CDR1 and CDR2 are MDHEN and SYDVKM. The J segment lost 7 bases and the V segment lost 6 bases, leaving 15 bases of the junction unmatched. As DNA, the CDR3 is TGTGCCAGCAGGAGGCTGGGGGACAGACAATTACAGCCCCAGCATTTT. Protein sequence: CASRRLGDRQLQPQHF.

This chain joins TRBV28 and TRBJ1-4, with TRBD1 matching 10 bases. Losses at the gene ends were 6 bases for V and 5 bases for J; bases not matched to a gene: 3. CDR3 length: 14 amino acids. Germline V CDR1 and CDR2: MDHEN, SYDVKM. This chain's CDR3 is CASSRTGGNEKLFF. The CDR3 bases are TGTGCCAGCAGCAGGACAGGGGGGAATGAAAAACTGTTTTTT.

This chain joins TRBV2 and TRBJ2-7; 7 bases match TRBD2. The germline V gene encodes CDR1 SNHLY and CDR2 FYNNEI. Unmatched junction bases numbered 7, after V lost 6 bases and J lost 2 bases. There are 14 residues in the CDR3. In DNA form, the CDR3 reads TGTGCCAGCAGCCGTAGCGGGCAAGCCTACGAGCAGTACTTC. Its protein is CASSRSGQAYEQYF.

V is TRBV7-2 and J is TRBJ2-3, with TRBD2 matching over 14 bases. Germline CDR1 SGHTA, CDR2 FQGNSA. This CDR3 comprises 17 residues. Unmatched junction bases numbered 4, after V lost 1 base and J lost 4 bases. The CDR3 DNA reads TGTGCCAGCAGCTTAGTAGGGACTAGCGGGAGCCCAGATACGCAGTATTTT. It is translated as CASSLVGTSGSPDTQYF.

The chain employs TRBV11-3 and TRBJ2-5, with D unclear. Trimming removed 3 bases at V and 5 bases at J, with 10 bases between. In germline, CDR1 is SGHNT, CDR2 YENEEA. The CDR3 consists of 13 residues. This CDR3 is CASSFNFGETQYF. Written as DNA, the CDR3 is TGTGCCAGCAGCTTTAACTTCGGGGAGACCCAGTACTTC.

This clone has a single count. The J gene is TRBJ2-3, the V gene TRBV9, with TRBD2 identical over 9 bases. The CDR3 runs to 17 residues. Germline assignment: CDR1 SGDLS and CDR2 YYNGEE. After removal of 0 bases from V and 0 bases from J, the junction contained 5 bases not matched to a gene. DNA for the CDR3: TGTGCCAGCAGCGTAGCCGGGACTAGCCGTAGCACAGATACGCAGTATTTT. Its translation is CASSVAGTSRSTDTQYF.

The CDR3 DNA is TGTGCCATCAGAACAGGGAGGGATACTGAAGCTTTCTTT. Protein sequence: CAIRTGRDTEAFF. The gene calls are TRBV10-3 and TRBJ1-1; tentatively, D is TRBD1 (6 bases). CDR3 length equals 13 residues. In germline, CDR1 is ENHRY, CDR2 SYGVKD. The V gene lost 6 bases and the J gene lost 5 bases, with 13 bases spanning the gap.

This clone was found a few times. The CDR3 DNA reads as TGTGCCAGCAGCTTGGACCCAGGGTGGGAGACCCAGTACTTC. It translates to CASSLDPGWETQYF. The rearrangement uses TRBV5-5 and TRBJ2-5, with D perhaps TRBD1 (5 bases). The germline V gene has CDR1 SGHKS and CDR2 YYEKEE (reference sequence). Trimming took 0 bases from V and 5 from J, leaving 11 bases between them. This CDR3 has 14 amino acids.

The chain combines TRBV28 with TRBJ1-1, with D possibly matching TRBD1 (5 bases). Germline CDR1 is MDHEN and CDR2 is SYDVKM. The CDR3 totals 12 residues. Deletions cut 11 bases from V and 5 bases from J, with 15 bases between. The CDR3: CAARGRPTEAFF. For the CDR3, the DNA is TGTGCCGCGCGGGGGAGGCCTACTGAAGCTTTCTTT.

The chain employs TRBV6-1 and TRBJ2-1; D might be TRBD1 or TRBD2, each matching 5 bases. The CDR3 loop spans 16 amino acids. The V end was cut by 3 bases, the J end by 8 bases, with 20 bases between. Germline lookup yields CDR1 MNHNS and CDR2 SASEGT. The CDR3 is CASSDSGTPAGYEQFF. CDR3 nucleotides: TGTGCCAGCAGTGATTCCGGGACCCCCGCAGGGTATGAGCAGTTCTTC.

The chain links TRBV27 to TRBJ2-1; 13 bases match TRBD2. The CDR3 totals 16 residues. V lost 0 bases, J lost 6 bases, and 2 bases stayed unmatched. The germline gives CDR1 MNHEY, CDR2 SMNVEV (reference sequence). The CDR3 here is CASSLSGTSGTNEQFF. CDR3 bases: TGTGCCAGCAGTTTATCCGGGACTAGCGGGACCAATGAGCAGTTCTTC.

The rearrangement uses TRBV10-2 and TRBJ1-2, with D maybe TRBD1 (6 bases). Trimming removed 8 bases from V and 2 bases from J, with 15 bases in between. The CDR3 totals 14 residues. Germline V gene sequence: CDR1 WSHSY, CDR2 SAAADI. Here the CDR3 reads CASGGGQTNYGYTF. The CDR3 region has the DNA TGCGCCAGCGGAGGCGGACAGACAAACTATGGCTACACCTTC.

V usage is TRBV28 and J usage is TRBJ2-1; 8 bases match TRBD1. Losses at the gene ends were 3 bases for V and 5 bases for J; bases not matched to a gene: 6. The CDR3 is 15 amino acids. The germline gives CDR1 MDHEN, CDR2 SYDVKM. The CDR3 reads CASSLGGTGHNEQFF. CDR3 nucleotides: TGTGCCAGCAGTTTGGGCGGGACAGGACACAATGAGCAGTTCTTC.

The chain joins TRBV5-1 to TRBJ2-4, with D possibly being TRBD1 or TRBD2 (5 bases each). The CDR3 covers 15 residues. Per germline, CDR1 SGHRS and CDR2 YFSETQ. V was clipped by 3 bases and J by 5 bases, with 15 bases between them. The CDR3 sequence is CASSSTGTLENIQYF. The CDR3 DNA sequence: TGCGCCAGCAGCTCTACCGGGACCTTAGAAAACATTCAGTACTTC.